The clone carrying this TCR beta chain came up once. The antigen remains undetermined. Each CDR3 protein is one row after TCRdb ran MiXCR on the 5' RACE reads. The sample consists of roughly 1,500,000 distinct CDR3 sequences, around 33% of them appearing once. The data belong to a study of identical twins. Overall study findings and caveats: Monozygotic twins shared more out-of-frame TCR alpha than recombination models predicted.

This clonotype was obtained from a newborn girl in good health. Sequencing input: cord blood.

CDR3 sequence (DNA): TGTGCCAGCTCACGGCTCCCTAACACCAGAGAGACCCAGTTCTTC. Protein sequence: CASSRLPNTRETQFF. The chain recombines TRBV18 with TRBJ2-1; D unclear. CDR3 size: 15 residues. Per the germline V gene, CDR1 is KGHSH and CDR2 is LQKENI. With 4 bases removed from V and 13 bases from J, the gap between germline ends came to 23 bases.